This T cell receptor beta chain was sequenced during a study of shared clonotypes between healthy human individuals. Study-level points and caveats: The study found approximately 5% of naive CD4 clonotypes shared across four donors. Larger estimated richness was generally recorded for naive subsets relative to memory subsets. Sequencing depth was expected to affect clonotype sharing among donors.

The V and J ends lost 7 bases and 8 bases, in that order; junction bases with no gene match: 12. Germline V gene lookup returns CDR1 MNHEY and CDR2 SVGAGI. The CDR3 runs 14 residues. As for this clone: The target antigen is unknown.

Splitting of each subset's genomic DNA was done evenly across several immunoSEQ plates. Assay: immunoSEQ multiplex PCR; the TCRdb copy retains only in-frame clones and omits some. This table holds approximately 2.3 million clones, 80% to 95% found once. V is TRBV6-5 and J is TRBJ1-2, with 8 bases fitting TRBD1. The receptor was isolated from a man younger than 30 in good health. Some clones in this sample may be carry-over from other donors' samples. The sequenced sample was naive CD4+ T cells from PBMCs. Sample subset: CD45RA+ positively selected. The CDR3 loop is CASTKSQGAHGYTF. In nucleotides, the CDR3 is TGTGCCAGCACGAAATCCCAGGGGGCCCACGGCTACACCTTC.